The 20 T cell receptor beta chains presented below share a single source sample, sequenced in a study of response to subunit inactivated influenza vaccine. Each CDR3 protein is one row after TCRdb ran MiXCR on the RT-PCR reads. The data contain roughly 540,000 distinct CDR3 sequences, under 30% of them singletons. The data also belong to a second study, concerning T cells expressing NK-cell markers. As reported in that work: TCR beta cDNA was generated via 5'RACE template switching incorporating UMIs.

The source was CD4+ T cells sorted from PBMCs, collected roughly 13 days after vaccination. All receptors come from a man aged 45-65 years who received an inactivated influenza vaccine.

This clonotype showed up many times. CDR3 nucleotide sequence: TGTGCCAGCGACCCCGGGACAGGGGCCATCTACGAGCAGTACTTC. Translated, it gives CASDPGTGAIYEQYF. The V call is TRBV2, the J call TRBJ2-7, with 10 positions matching TRBD1. CDR1 and CDR2 from the germline V gene are SNHLY and FYNNEI. There are 15 residues in the CDR3. J lost 3 bases, V lost 8 bases, and 10 bases had no gene match.

The V call is TRBV29-1, the J call TRBJ2-5; possibly TRBD2 for D (6 bases). The CDR3 covers 15 residues. V shed 3 bases and J shed 0 bases, with 14 bases lying between them. Germline assignment: CDR1 SQVTM and CDR2 ANQGSEA. The CDR3 coding sequence is TGCAGCGTTGATACTCGCGGGGTTAACCAAGAGACCCAGTACTTC. Translation: CSVDTRGVNQETQYF. The variable domain in full, completed from reference TRBV29-1 and TRBJ2-5, reads SAVISQKPSRDICQRGTSLTIQCQVDSQVTMMFWYRQQPGQSLTLIATANQGSEATYESGFVIDKFPISRPNLTFSTLTVSNMSPEDSSIYLCSVDTRGVNQETQYFGPGTRLLVL.

The rearrangement joins TRBV20-1 to TRBJ2-1, with D perhaps TRBD1 (5 bases). From germline, CDR1 is DFQATT and CDR2 SNEGSKA (reference sequence). Trimming removed 6 bases at V and 3 bases at J, with 15 bases between. The CDR3 spans 14 residues. CDR3 protein: CSANPLTVYNEQFF. The CDR3 DNA reads TGCAGTGCGAACCCATTGACAGTCTACAATGAGCAGTTCTTC.

V gene TRBV20-1 combines with J gene TRBJ1-4; TRBD1 matches 7 bases. Germline lookup yields CDR1 DFQATT and CDR2 SNEGSKA (reference sequence). There are 15 residues in the CDR3. V lost 0 bases, J lost 6 bases, and 7 bases stayed unmatched. CDR3 protein: CSAREGTVRDEKLFF. In DNA form, the CDR3 reads TGCAGTGCTAGAGAAGGGACAGTGCGCGATGAAAAACTGTTTTTT.

The rearrangement joins TRBV11-2 to TRBJ1-2; D is unresolved. V was trimmed by 0 bases and J by 8 bases, leaving 10 bases between them. Germline V gives CDR1 SGHAT, CDR2 FQNNGV. The CDR3 sequence is 13 residues long. The CDR3 sequence is CASSLDLHAGYTF. The CDR3 bases are TGTGCCAGCAGCTTAGATCTTCATGCGGGCTACACCTTC.

The CDR3 DNA reads TGTGCCAGCAGCTTTACGGGGGAGAATTCACCCCTCCACTTT. It encodes CASSFTGENSPLHF. V is TRBV5-6 and J is TRBJ1-6, with D possibly TRBD1 on 5 matching bases. In germline, CDR1 is SGHDT, CDR2 YYEEEE. V was cut by 2 bases and J by 7 bases, with 10 bases left in between. The CDR3 loop spans 14 amino acids.

This chain links TRBV20-1 with TRBJ1-1; the D gene is possibly TRBD1 (6 bases). Trimming stripped 2 bases from V and 0 bases from J, with 10 bases between. This CDR3 comprises 14 residues. Germline V gene sequence: CDR1 DFQATT, CDR2 SNEGSKA (reference sequence). The CDR3 DNA is TGCAGTGCTAGACAGGGGCCGGTGAACACTGAAGCTTTCTTT. Translation gives CSARQGPVNTEAFF.

This clonotype was recorded once. This chain connects TRBV6-1 to TRBJ1-1; a weak D match, TRBD1 (6 bases). Germline assignment: CDR1 MNHNS and CDR2 SASEGT. The CDR3 loop spans 16 amino acids. V gave up 6 bases and J gave up 2 bases, with 19 bases separating them. CDR3 sequence reads: CASRQLATGANTEAFF. In DNA form, the CDR3 reads TGTGCCAGCAGACAACTAGCGACAGGAGCTAACACTGAAGCTTTCTTT.

A remark on this clonotype: A much larger clone sits a single nucleotide away, making a read error possible. J is TRBJ2-2 and V is TRBV5-1; 9 bases agree with TRBD1. Germline loops: CDR1 SGHRS, CDR2 YFSETQ. This CDR3 spans 14 amino acids. With V trimmed by 5 bases and J by 6 bases, 5 bases remained unmatched. CDR3 bases: TGCGCCAGCAGATGGGACAGGGCGGCCGGGGAGCTGTTTTTT. As protein: CASRWDRAAGELFF.

This clonotype has just a few counts. The chain joins TRBV5-1 to TRBJ2-1; D is perhaps TRBD2 (6 bases). This CDR3 comprises 15 residues. The V end was cut by 0 bases, the J end by 10 bases, with 17 bases between. Germline loops: CDR1 SGHRS, CDR2 YFSETQ. CDR3 in amino acids: CASSLARAGPGEQFF. The CDR3 nucleotides read TGCGCCAGCAGCTTGGCGAGGGCGGGGCCTGGCGAGCAGTTCTTC.

This clonotype showed up just a few times. The chain links TRBV5-1 to TRBJ1-4; unclear D gene. Between the trimmed V and J ends, which lost 4 bases and 0 bases, there was a span of 13 bases. From germline, CDR1 is SGHRS and CDR2 YFSETQ. The CDR3 is 16 amino acids. CDR3 DNA: TGCGCCAGCAGCCCCGGCTCGGGATCAACTAATGAAAAACTGTTTTTT. It encodes CASSPGSGSTNEKLFF.

The chain has TRBV5-5 and TRBJ1-3; D is possibly TRBD1 (6 bases). V lost 1 base and J 2 bases, leaving 16 bases between the germline ends. CDR3 length: 17 amino acids. The germline V gene encodes CDR1 SGHKS and CDR2 YYEKEE (reference sequence). DNA for the CDR3: TGTGCCAGCAGCTTGAGGGACACCCGCCAGGCTGGAAACACCATATATTTT. This codes for CASSLRDTRQAGNTIYF.

This chain links TRBV30 with TRBJ1-3; 10 bases map to TRBD1. The CDR3 spans 18 residues. Germline CDR1 GTSNPN, CDR2 SVGIG (reference sequence). Trimming at V came to 0 bases and at J to 4 bases, leaving 12 bases not matched to a gene. CDR3 amino acids: CAWSVMATGGKFGNTIYF. DNA of the CDR3: TGTGCCTGGAGTGTTATGGCGACAGGGGGCAAATTCGGAAACACCATATATTTT.

The V call is TRBV5-6, the J call TRBJ1-2, with D unresolved. The CDR3 extends over 12 amino acids. Germline CDR1 SGHDT, CDR2 YYEEEE. Trimming took off 4 bases at V and 2 bases at J, with 6 bases between the two ends. CDR3 coding DNA: TGTGCCAGCAGCCGTAACAACTATGGCTACACCTTC. This codes for CASSRNNYGYTF.

In DNA, the CDR3 is TGTGCCAGCAGCCAACTGGGCAGTGCCAATGGCTACACCTTC. Translating it yields CASSQLGSANGYTF. This rearrangement joins TRBV4-2 to TRBJ1-2; no definite D call. The ends were cut back, 2 bases at V and 6 bases at J, with 13 bases in the middle. The CDR3 runs 14 residues. Germline V CDR1 and CDR2: LGHNA, YNFKEQ.

The chain uses TRBV7-9 and TRBJ1-1; the D gene is possibly TRBD1 (5 bases). This CDR3 comprises 11 residues. Germline values: CDR1 SEHNR, CDR2 FQNEAQ (reference sequence). Trimming cost V 6 bases and J 7 bases, with 9 bases left between them. CDR3 loop: CASSMGVEAFF. The CDR3 region has the DNA TGTGCCAGCAGTATGGGGGTTGAAGCTTTCTTT.

This clonotype was detected only a few times. V is TRBV4-2 and J is TRBJ2-7; D ambiguous. Germline lookup yields CDR1 LGHNA and CDR2 YNFKEQ. Deletions cut 0 bases from V and 4 bases from J, with 7 bases between. The length of the CDR3 is 13 residues. The CDR3 protein is CASSQDFAYEQYF. CDR3 DNA: TGTGCCAGCAGCCAAGACTTCGCTTACGAGCAGTACTTC.

This clonotype turned up a few times. This chain uses TRBV6-2 or TRBV6-3 with TRBJ2-7; D not resolved. Trimming removed 2 bases from V and 2 bases from J, with 7 bases in between. Germline CDR1 and CDR2: MNHEY and SVGEGT. This CDR3 has 13 amino acids. CDR3 residues: CASSYLVTYEQYF. The CDR3 DNA reads TGTGCCAGCAGTTACCTGGTTACCTACGAGCAGTACTTC.

V usage is TRBV18 and J usage is TRBJ2-5; D not certain. Per the germline V gene, CDR1 is KGHSH and CDR2 is LQKENI. The CDR3 is 19 residues long. V dropped 0 bases and J dropped 2 bases, with 22 bases sitting between them. The CDR3 loop reads CASSPPLIPHVTSQETQYF. As DNA, the CDR3 is TGTGCCAGCTCACCACCCTTGATACCCCATGTAACGTCACAAGAGACCCAGTACTTC.

This clonotype was counted ten times or more. The V and J genes are TRBV6-5 and TRBJ1-5, with 7 bases aligning to TRBD1. V lost 0 bases to trimming and J lost 4 bases; unmatched junction nucleotides: 3. Germline V gene sequence: CDR1 MNHEY, CDR2 SVGAGI. The CDR3 extends over 15 amino acids. This chain's CDR3 is CASSYSVTGNQPQHF. The DNA of the CDR3 is TGTGCCAGCAGTTACTCGGTGACAGGGAATCAGCCCCAGCATTTT.